Following are 10 T cell receptor beta chains from one sample sequenced in a study of cytomegalovirus exposure and HLA in healthy donors. Vbeta (60) and Jbeta (13) primers were used in the PCR. TCRdb's copy holds only in-frame clones and misses some; the assay was immunoSEQ multiplex PCR. The top ten clones hold over 1.5% of a sample with about 130,000 clones, around 63% of them seen once. The sample comprised PBMCs. All receptors derive from a human donor in good health.

As DNA, the CDR3 is TGCGCCAGCAGCTCCGGGACTAGCGGGGTTTCCTACAATGAGCAGTTCTTC. Protein: CASSSGTSGVSYNEQFF. This chain connects TRBV5-1 to TRBJ2-1; TRBD2 matches 13 bases. The CDR3 loop spans 17 amino acids. CDR1 is SGHRS, CDR2 YFSETQ, per germline. V was clipped by 3 bases and J by 1 base; unmatched bases: 4.

The chain joins TRBV28 to TRBJ1-2; tentatively, D is TRBD1 (6 bases). CDR3 length: 14 amino acids. The germline gives CDR1 MDHEN, CDR2 SYDVKM. Trimming shortened V by 5 bases and J by 1 base, and 11 bases separated the two germline ends. The CDR3 nucleotides are TGTGCCAGCAGTCCCGGGGACAATAACTATGGCTACACCTTC. The encoded protein is CASSPGDNNYGYTF.

A remark on this clone: This sample also contains other DNA sequences that code for the same CDR3. The rearrangement links TRBV10-3 to TRBJ1-3; D gene unclear. Between the trimmed V and J ends, which lost 9 bases and 0 bases, there was a span of 6 bases. The CDR3 extends over 12 amino acids. Germline V gene sequence: CDR1 ENHRY, CDR2 SYGVKD. The CDR3 spells CAIHSSGNTIYF. The DNA of the CDR3 is TGTGCCATACACAGCTCTGGAAACACCATATATTTT.

This clone has just a few counts. The gene calls are TRBV6-1 and TRBJ1-5; perhaps TRBD1 as D (5 bases). CDR1 is MNHNS, CDR2 SASEGT, per germline. The CDR3 runs to 14 residues. V lost 7 bases and J lost 7, with 17 bases in between. In DNA form, the CDR3 reads TGTGCCAGCAAAATTACACTGGAGGGGCAGCCCCAGCATTTT. This encodes CASKITLEGQPQHF.

The chain is built from TRBV18 and TRBJ2-1, with a tentative D call TRBD1 (5 bases). The germline V gene has CDR1 KGHSH and CDR2 LQKENI. Trimming removed 6 bases at V and 6 bases at J, with 12 bases between. This CDR3 comprises 13 residues. The CDR3 region is CASSRRESNEQFF. The CDR3 DNA reads TGTGCCAGCTCTCGCAGGGAATCCAATGAGCAGTTCTTC. Looking up the rest from reference TRBV18 and TRBJ2-1 gives the full variable domain: NAGVMQNPRHLVRRRGQEARLRCSPMKGHSHVYWYRQLPEEGLKFMVYLQKENIIDESGMPKERFSAEFPKEGPSILRIQQVVRGDSAAYFCASSRRESNEQFFGPGTRLTVL.

The chain has TRBV7-9 and TRBJ1-1; perhaps TRBD1 as D (5 bases). Germline loops: CDR1 SEHNR, CDR2 FQNEAQ (reference sequence). With 5 bases removed from V and 4 bases from J, the gap between germline ends came to 14 bases. The CDR3 is 14 residues long. The CDR3 DNA reads as TGTGCCAGCAGCCCCCGCAGGGAGGTCACTGAAGCTTTCTTT. This codes for CASSPRREVTEAFF.

The chain employs TRBV9 and TRBJ2-1; D is unresolved. CDR1 is SGDLS and CDR2 is YYNGEE in the germline V gene. CDR3 length: 13 residues. The V and J ends lost 4 bases and 8 bases respectively, with 13 bases between them. CDR3 DNA sequence: TGTGCCAGCAGCACCCGATCGTCGGATGAGCAGTTCTTC. Translated: CASSTRSSDEQFF.

The chain is built from TRBV7-3 and TRBJ2-7; 12 bases agree with TRBD1. This CDR3 has 14 residues. V shed 5 bases and J 7 bases; nucleotides not matched to a gene: 6. Germline V gene data show CDR1 as SGHTA and CDR2 as FQGTGA. CDR3 DNA: TGTGCCAGCAGCGCGGGACAGGGGGCTTGGGAGCAGTACTTC. This gives the protein CASSAGQGAWEQYF.

This clone appeared once. The chain carries TRBV14 and TRBJ2-1; 8 bases are a match to TRBD1. This CDR3 has 14 amino acids. Germline V gene data show CDR1 as SGHDN and CDR2 as FVKESK. V lost 2 bases, J lost 4 bases, and 1 base stayed unmatched. The CDR3 here is CASSQQGAYNEQFF. The CDR3 DNA reads TGTGCCAGCAGCCAACAGGGGGCGTACAATGAGCAGTTCTTC.

V gene TRBV29-1 combines with J gene TRBJ2-3; 8 bases are a match to TRBD2. The V gene end was trimmed by 7 bases and the J gene end by 4 bases; junction bases not matched to a gene: 13. CDR3 length: 15 amino acids. Germline-derived CDR1 and CDR2 are SQVTM and ANQGSEA. In DNA, the CDR3 is TGCAGCGGATCCACAGCGGGAGATCACGCAGATACGCAGTATTTT. This translates into CSGSTAGDHADTQYF.